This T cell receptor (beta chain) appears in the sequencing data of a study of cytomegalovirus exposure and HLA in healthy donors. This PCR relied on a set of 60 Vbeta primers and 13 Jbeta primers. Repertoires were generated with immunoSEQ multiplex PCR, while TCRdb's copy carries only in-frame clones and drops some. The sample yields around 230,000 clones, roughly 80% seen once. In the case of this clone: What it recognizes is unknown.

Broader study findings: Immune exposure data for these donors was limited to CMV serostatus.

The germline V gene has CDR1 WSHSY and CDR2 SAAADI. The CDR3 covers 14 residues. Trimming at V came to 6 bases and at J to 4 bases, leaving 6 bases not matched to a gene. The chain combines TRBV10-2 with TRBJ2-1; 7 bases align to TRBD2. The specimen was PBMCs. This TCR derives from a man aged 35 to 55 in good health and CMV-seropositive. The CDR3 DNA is TGCGCCAGCAGCACCGGGACTACTTACAATGAGCAGTTCTTC. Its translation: CASSTGTTYNEQFF.